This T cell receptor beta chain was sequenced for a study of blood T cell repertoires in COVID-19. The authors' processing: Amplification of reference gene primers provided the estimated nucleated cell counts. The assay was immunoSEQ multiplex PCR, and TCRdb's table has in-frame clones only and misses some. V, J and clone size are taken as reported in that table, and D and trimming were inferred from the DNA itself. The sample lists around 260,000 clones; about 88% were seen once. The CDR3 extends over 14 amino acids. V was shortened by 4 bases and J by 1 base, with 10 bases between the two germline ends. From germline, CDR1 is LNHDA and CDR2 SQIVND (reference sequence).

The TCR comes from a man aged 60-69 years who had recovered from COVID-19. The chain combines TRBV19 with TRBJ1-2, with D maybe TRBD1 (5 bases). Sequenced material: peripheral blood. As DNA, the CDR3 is TGTGCCAGTAGTAAACAGGCCAATAACTATGGCTACACCTTC. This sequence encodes CASSKQANNYGYTF.